This T cell receptor (beta chain) was identified in a study of PD-1 blockade in classical Hodgkin lymphoma. Noted time point: cycle 4 day 1 (C4D1), after five to seven weeks of nivolumab. Following autologous stem cell transplantation, relapse occurred in every patient, and exposure to brentuximab vedotin varied. Best outcomes ranged across complete response, partial response and progressive disease. CDR1 is MNHEY, CDR2 SMNVEV, per germline (reference sequence). V lost 6 bases, J lost 5 bases, and 10 bases lay in between. This CDR3 region has 12 residues. Generated by immunoSEQ multiplex PCR, the TCRdb table keeps only in-frame clones and is missing some. The sample includes approximately 29,000 clones, roughly 77% of them seen just once. Worth noting for this clone: What it recognizes is unknown.

General study points: Patients starting nivolumab under 1 year after ASCT were excluded.

The sequence was obtained from a human donor with classical Hodgkin lymphoma. The genes are TRBV27 and TRBJ1-2; D is possibly TRBD1 (6 bases). Sequencing used peripheral blood mononuclear cells (PBMCs), obtained before the fourth cycle of nivolumab. CDR3 DNA sequence: TGTGCCAGCAGGGAACAGGGATATGGCTACACCTTC. This encodes CASREQGYGYTF.